Below, 29 T cell receptor beta chains from the same sample are listed, as sequenced in a study of regulatory T cells in long-lasting Graves disease. Time point described: newly diagnosed GD, antithyroid drugs for less than 3 months. RNA isolated from PBMCs was used to make the TCR library. According to the study, TCR beta libraries were built with iRepertoire HTBI primers and CDR3-region Arm-PCR. TCRdb used MiXCR to reprocess the multiplex PCR reads, holding one entry per CDR3 protein. Found here are around 400,000 distinct CDR3 sequences, roughly 15% of them singletons; the top ten hold about 8.2%. Separately, the same data were catalogued under a study of T cells in Graves' hyperthyroidism and ophthalmopathy.

The sample in question was peripheral blood mononuclear cells (PBMCs), obtained at new diagnosis, from a patient treated with antithyroid drugs. The receptors here all came from a woman in her thirties or forties with Graves disease.

To note about this clonotype: A clone one base away is much larger, so this may be a read error. Because it lacks the conserved phenylalanine or tryptophan at the end, this CDR3 is likely a read error. The chain links TRBV6-2 or TRBV6-3 to TRBJ1-1; D call uncertain. V was cut by 7 bases and J by 1 base, with 10 bases left in between. CDR1 MNHEY and CDR2 SVGEGT come from the germline V gene. The CDR3 has 13 residues. The CDR3 nucleotides read TGTGCCAGCAACTACGCCGGGAACACTGAAGCTTTCTCT. Amino acids: CASNYAGNTEAFS.

This clonotype has a count of ten or more. CDR3 in DNA: TGTGCCAGCAGTTTACGTCGGAGGAGCTATGGCTACACCTTC. This gives the protein CASSLRRRSYGYTF. V gene TRBV12-3 or TRBV12-4 combines with J gene TRBJ1-2; D remains ambiguous. Trimming stripped 2 bases from V and 4 bases from J, with 11 bases between. CDR3 length equals 14 residues.

Concerning this clonotype: A much larger clone differs by one base, so this may be a read error. This chain joins TRBV19 and TRBJ1-1; D not certain. CDR3 size: 15 residues. Per germline, CDR1 LNHDA and CDR2 SQIVND (reference sequence). For the CDR3, the DNA is TGTGCCGGTAGTTTCCGGGGAGAGCAGAACACTGAAGCTTTCTTT. Its protein is CAGSFRGEQNTEAFF.

In regard to this clonotype: A much larger clone differs by one base, so this may be a read error. The chain employs TRBV28 and TRBJ1-5; D is uncertain. The CDR3 is 13 amino acids. Germline-derived CDR1 and CDR2 are MDHEN and SYDVKM. The CDR3 here is CASTSFPQQPQRF. The CDR3 DNA reads TGTGCCAGCACCTCGTTTCCCCAGCAGCCCCAGCGTTTT.

This clonotype was detected ten times or more. The germline gene is not matched at one end of the junction; a read error may be the cause. This CDR3 reads CASTELAGTNAGELFF. CDR3 nucleotides: TGTGCCAGCACTGAATTAGCGGGAACTAACGCCGGGGAGCTGTTTTTT. This chain links TRBV6-1 with TRBJ2-2; 8 positions agree with TRBD2. Looked up from germline, CDR1 is MNHNS and CDR2 is SASEGT. This CDR3 is 16 amino acids long.

There are a few counts of this clonotype. The chain has TRBV18 and TRBJ1-1; possibly TRBD1 for D (5 bases). The CDR3 length is 14 residues. Trimming shortened V by 5 bases and J by 6 bases, and 16 bases separated the two germline ends. Germline loops: CDR1 KGHSH, CDR2 LQKENI. The CDR3 DNA sequence: TGTGCCAGCTCAACGGGATCGGGGGGGGCTGAAGCTTTCTTT. Encoded protein: CASSTGSGGAEAFF.

This clonotype has ten or more counts. The J gene is TRBJ2-2, the V gene TRBV5-1, with 10 nucleotides matching TRBD1. Trimming cost V 5 bases and J 5 bases; bases outside gene matches: 3. This CDR3 contains 14 residues. The germline V gene has CDR1 SGHRS and CDR2 YFSETQ. The CDR3 loop is CASRPDRGTGELFF. Written as DNA, the CDR3 is TGCGCCAGCAGACCGGACAGGGGGACCGGGGAGCTGTTTTTT.

This clonotype was seen ten or more times. This sequence joins TRBV6-2 or TRBV6-3 and TRBJ2-1; 9 bases align to TRBD2. The CDR3 has 15 amino acids. CDR1 and CDR2 (germline): MNHEY, SVGEGT. After removal of 2 bases from V and 4 bases from J, the junction contained 3 bases not matched to a gene. CDR3: CASSYRTSAYNEQFF. The CDR3 DNA reads TGTGCCAGCAGTTACCGGACTAGCGCTTACAATGAGCAGTTCTTC.

This clonotype occurred many times. This chain links TRBV30 with TRBJ1-5, with D tentatively TRBD1 (5 bases). Trimming stripped 8 bases from V and 5 bases from J, with 16 bases between. Germline CDR1 is GTSNPN and CDR2 is SVGIG (reference sequence). The CDR3 runs 13 residues. Here the CDR3 reads CAGGDGVDQPQHF. DNA for the CDR3: TGTGCCGGGGGGGATGGCGTGGATCAGCCCCAGCATTTT.

This clonotype occurred many times. The chain recombines TRBV11-1 with TRBJ2-7, with D tentatively TRBD2 (5 bases). From germline, CDR1 is SGHAT and CDR2 FQDESV (reference sequence). This CDR3 is built from 15 residues. Between the trimmed V and J ends, which lost 5 bases and 4 bases, there was a span of 18 bases. The CDR3 sequence: CASSTLPGSLYEQYF. The CDR3 nucleotides are TGTGCCAGCAGCACCCTTCCGGGAAGTCTGTACGAGCAGTACTTC.

This clonotype turned up a few times. The junction and the germline gene differ at one end; a read error may be behind it. The chain links TRBV12-3 or TRBV12-4 to TRBJ2-3; maybe TRBD2 (5 bases). There are 16 residues in the CDR3. DNA of the CDR3: TGTGCCAGCAGCTTAGGTGGTAGCGCGCTCACAGATACGCAGTATTTT. This translates into CASSLGGSALTDTQYF.

The chain has TRBV12-5 and TRBJ2-7; TRBD1 agrees at 10 bases. J gave up 3 bases and V 7 bases, and 9 bases lay outside the gene matches. This CDR3 is 15 amino acids long. Germline assignment: CDR1 LGHNT and CDR2 FRNRAP. The CDR3 is CASASGQGFSYEQYF. The CDR3 DNA reads TGTGCTAGTGCCTCGGGACAGGGGTTTAGCTACGAGCAGTACTTC.

This clonotype was observed at least ten times. V is TRBV12-3 or TRBV12-4 and J is TRBJ2-1; 10 bases agree with TRBD2. The CDR3 has 17 residues. The V segment lost 6 bases and the J segment 0 bases; nucleotides outside the gene matches: 8. Here the CDR3 reads CASSGTSAPSSYNEQFF. Written as DNA, the CDR3 is TGTGCCAGCAGCGGGACTAGCGCCCCAAGCTCCTACAATGAGCAGTTCTTC.

As concerns this clonotype: A single base separates this from a much larger clone, so it may be a read error. V is TRBV10-3 and J is TRBJ2-1; 12 positions match TRBD2. The trim removed 4 bases at V and 7 bases at J, leaving 2 bases unmatched. Germline V gene sequence: CDR1 ENHRY, CDR2 SYGVKD. This CDR3 comprises 14 residues. The CDR3 here is CAISVTSGSNEQFF. CDR3 coding DNA: TGTGCCATCAGTGTGACTAGCGGGAGTAATGAGCAGTTCTTC.

Written as DNA, the CDR3 is TGTGCCAGTACGGCGGGCAGCTCTATTTTCTATGGCTACACCTTC. It translates to CASTAGSSIFYGYTF. The chain joins TRBV19 to TRBJ1-2; D is ambiguous. This CDR3 region has 15 residues. In germline, CDR1 is LNHDA, CDR2 SQIVND (reference sequence). V shed 7 bases and J shed 4 bases, with 19 bases lying between them. The whole variable domain, filled in from reference TRBV19 and TRBJ1-2, reads DGGITQSPKYLFRKEGQNVTLSCEQNLNHDAMYWYRQDPGQGLRLIYYSQIVNDFQKGDIAEGYSVSREKKESFPLTVTSAQKNPTAFYLCASTAGSSIFYGYTFGSGTRLTVV.

The chain has TRBV19 and TRBJ2-1; 9 nucleotides match TRBD1. The germline V gene has CDR1 LNHDA and CDR2 SQIVND (reference sequence). V trimming: 5 bases; J trimming: 7 bases; junction bases outside the gene matches: 3. This CDR3 is 13 amino acids long. The DNA of the CDR3 is TGTGCCAGTAGTCCAGGACAGGGGAATGAGCAGTTCTTC. Translating gives CASSPGQGNEQFF.

Ten or more counts support this clonotype. This sequence joins TRBV29-1 and TRBJ2-3; D not certain. This CDR3 region has 12 residues. V lost 4 bases and J 1 base, leaving 6 bases between the germline ends. The V gene's germline CDR1 is SQVTM and CDR2 ANQGSEA. The CDR3 nucleotides read TGCAGCGTTGTACGGGGCACAGATACGCAGTATTTT. This gives the protein CSVVRGTDTQYF.

This clonotype was seen ten or more times. The chain has TRBV15 and TRBJ2-3, with 7 bases aligning to TRBD2. V was pared by 2 bases and J by 11 bases, with 10 bases of the junction left unmatched. Germline CDR1 and CDR2: LNHNV and YYDKDF (reference sequence). CDR3 length equals 14 residues. The CDR3 region is CATSRSTSRLLQYF. In nucleotides, the CDR3 is TGTGCCACCAGCAGATCGACTAGCCGGTTACTGCAGTATTTT. Based on the CDR3 plus reference TRBV15 and TRBJ2-3, the full variable domain is DAMVIQNPRYQVTQFGKPVTLSCSQTLNHNVMYWYQQKSSQAPKLLFHYYDKDFNNEADTPDNFQSRRPNTSFCFLDIRSPGLGDTAMYLCATSRSTSRLLQYFGPGTRLTVL.

This clonotype was detected many times. The rearrangement links TRBV20-1 to TRBJ2-7, with TRBD1 identical over 7 bases. This CDR3 region has 13 residues. Germline values: CDR1 DFQATT, CDR2 SNEGSKA (reference sequence). The V segment lost 6 bases and the J segment 2 bases; nucleotides outside the gene matches: 7. The CDR3 DNA follows: TGCAGTGCAGCCCGGGACAGTCCCTACGAGCAGTACTTC. Its translation: CSAARDSPYEQYF.

In this sample, this clonotype turned up a few times. This chain links TRBV5-5 with TRBJ1-5; TRBD1 might be the D (5 bases). CDR3 length: 17 residues. Germline lookup yields CDR1 SGHKS and CDR2 YYEKEE (reference sequence). V gave up 1 base and J gave up 6 bases, with 20 bases separating them. In DNA, the CDR3 is TGTGCCAGCAGCTTGATGTCAGGGATCCCTCTCGGTCAGCCCCAGCATTTT. Its translation: CASSLMSGIPLGQPQHF. The variable domain in full, with the rest retrieved from reference TRBV5-5 and TRBJ1-5, is DAGVTQSPTHLIKTRGQQVTLRCSPISGHKSVSWYQQVLGQGPQFIFQYYEKEERGRGNFPDRFSARQFPNYSSELNVNALLLGDSALYLCASSLMSGIPLGQPQHFGDGTRLSIL.

This clonotype occurred a few times. This chain links TRBV3-1 with TRBJ2-2, with D tentatively TRBD1 or TRBD2 (5 bases each). The CDR3 covers 14 residues. V gave up 3 bases and J gave up 5 bases, with 10 bases separating them. Looked up from germline, CDR1 is LGHDT and CDR2 is YNNKEL (reference sequence). In nucleotides, the CDR3 is TGTGCCAGCAGCCAGGGGGAACCAACCGGGGAGCTGTTTTTT. Protein sequence: CASSQGEPTGELFF. Combining the CDR3 with reference TRBV3-1 and TRBJ2-2 gives the whole variable domain DTAVSQTPKYLVTQMGNDKSIKCEQNLGHDTMYWYKQDSKKFLKIMFSYNNKELIINETVPNRFSPKSPDKAHLNLHINSLELGDSAVYFCASSQGEPTGELFFGEGSRLTVL.

The chain links TRBV2 to TRBJ1-5, with a possible D match to TRBD1 (5 bases). CDR1 and CDR2 from the germline V gene are SNHLY and FYNNEI. Trimming pared 2 bases from V and 7 bases from J, leaving 12 bases between. CDR3 length: 14 amino acids. The CDR3 region has the DNA TGTGCCAGCAGTGAACTCCGTGGGGACCAGCCCCAGCATTTT. Protein product: CASSELRGDQPQHF. Together with reference TRBV2 and TRBJ1-5, the CDR3 gives the full variable domain: EPEVTQTPSHQVTQMGQEVILRCVPISNHLYFYWYRQILGQKVEFLVSFYNNEISEKSEIFDDQFSVERPDGSNFTLKIRSTKLEDSAMYFCASSELRGDQPQHFGDGTRLSIL.

This clonotype was seen at least ten times. The rearrangement links TRBV11-2 to TRBJ2-3, with D possibly TRBD1 on 5 matching bases. CDR1 is SGHAT, CDR2 FQNNGV, per germline. The ends were cut back, 1 base at V and 5 bases at J, with 10 bases in the middle. The CDR3 totals 14 residues. The CDR3 nucleotides read TGTGCCAGCAGCTTAGTCCCAGGGCAAGATACGCAGTATTTT. It encodes CASSLVPGQDTQYF.

The rearrangement uses TRBV9 and TRBJ2-7, with a tentative D call TRBD1 (5 bases). Trimming removed 2 bases at V and 7 bases at J, with 19 bases between. Germline CDR1 is SGDLS and CDR2 is YYNGEE. CDR3 length equals 15 residues. The CDR3 spells CASSVMEGAKEEQYF. DNA for the CDR3: TGTGCCAGCAGCGTTATGGAAGGGGCCAAGGAGGAGCAGTACTTC.

This clonotype has at least ten counts. In nucleotides, the CDR3 is TGTGCCAGCAGCTTCATCACCGGGGAGCTGTTTTTT. Translation: CASSFITGELFF. The V call is TRBV6-1, the J call TRBJ2-2; D is unclear. CDR1 and CDR2 (germline): MNHNS, SASEGT. The CDR3 sequence is 12 residues long. The V end lost 6 bases, the J end lost 4 bases, and 6 bases lay between the germline ends.

In this sample, this clonotype turned up many times. DNA of the CDR3: TGCGCCAGCAGCCAATGGGGTATAGAAGAGACCCAGTACTTC. Its translation is CASSQWGIEETQYF. The chain couples TRBV4-1 to TRBJ2-5; D unclear. The CDR3 has 14 residues. V was cut by 2 bases and J by 3 bases, with 10 bases left in between. Looked up from germline, CDR1 is MGHRA and CDR2 is YSYEKL.

This clonotype has ten or more counts. The chain is built from TRBV28 and TRBJ1-1; TRBD1 might be the D (6 bases). Germline CDR1 and CDR2: MDHEN and SYDVKM. Deletions cut 6 bases from V and 3 bases from J, with 17 bases between. The CDR3 is made up of 15 amino acids. This CDR3 reads CASRLRNRADTEAFF. In DNA form, the CDR3 reads TGTGCCAGCAGACTAAGAAACAGGGCCGACACTGAAGCTTTCTTT.

J is TRBJ2-1 and V is TRBV5-1; 8 bases line up with TRBD2. CDR3 length: 20 residues. Unmatched junction bases numbered 28, after V lost 3 bases and J lost 11 bases. CDR1 SGHRS and CDR2 YFSETQ come from the germline V gene. CDR3 nucleotide sequence: TGCGCCAGCAGCTCCGCGGGACTAATAGTGGGCAGCGGGAGTAGTCAGCAGCAGTTCTTC. It yields the protein CASSSAGLIVGSGSSQQQFF. The full variable domain, with the rest looked up from reference TRBV5-1 and TRBJ2-1, is KAGVTQTPRYLIKTRGQQVTLSCSPISGHRSVSWYQQTPGQGLQFLFEYFSETQRNKGNFPGRFSGRQFSNSRSEMNVSTLELGDSALYLCASSSAGLIVGSGSSQQQFFGPGTRLTVL.

This clonotype was recorded many times. V is TRBV28 and J is TRBJ2-3; no reliable D call. CDR1 and CDR2 from the germline V gene are MDHEN and SYDVKM. This CDR3 contains 15 residues. The ends were cut back, 2 bases at V and 0 bases at J, with 9 bases in the middle. DNA of the CDR3: TGTGCCAGCAGTTTAGATGCCAGGAGCACAGATACGCAGTATTTT. It encodes CASSLDARSTDTQYF.